The 30 T cell receptor beta chains listed next were all sequenced from one sample in a study of blood T cell repertoires in COVID-19. Clones were read by immunoSEQ multiplex PCR, and TCRdb kept only the in-frame ones, dropping some. The sample contains 150,000 to 200,000 clones, more than 85% of which appear only once. The sample was peripheral blood. The receptors come from a man aged 35 to 55 with active or convalescent COVID-19.

This rearrangement joins TRBV3-1 (or the pseudogene TRBV3-2) to TRBJ1-2, with unresolved D. The V gene lost 0 bases and the J gene lost 4 bases, with 9 bases spanning the gap. CDR1 is LGHDT, CDR2 YNNKEL, per germline (reference sequence). This CDR3 has 14 residues. The chain's CDR3 is CASSQERGFYGYTF. The CDR3 region has the DNA TGTGCCAGCAGCCAAGAACGGGGATTCTATGGCTACACCTTC.

The chain combines TRBV19 with TRBJ1-2, with no clear D. Germline CDR1 is LNHDA and CDR2 is SQIVND (reference sequence). V was clipped by 5 bases and J by 4 bases, with 17 bases between them. CDR3 size: 15 residues. The CDR3 protein is CASSGGLLGSYGYTF. CDR3 sequence (DNA): TGTGCCAGTAGTGGCGGTCTCTTGGGGAGCTATGGCTACACCTTC.

This chain connects TRBV19 to TRBJ1-1; no reliable D call. The CDR3 covers 14 residues. Trimming took off 0 bases at V and 2 bases at J, with 7 bases between the two ends. Germline CDR1 is LNHDA and CDR2 is SQIVND (reference sequence). The CDR3 sequence is CASSIESGNTEAFF. As DNA, the CDR3 is TGTGCCAGTAGTATAGAATCCGGTAACACTGAAGCTTTCTTT.

This clone showed up many times. This chain links TRBV9 with TRBJ1-2; 7 bases match TRBD1. CDR3 length: 14 amino acids. The V and J ends lost 3 bases and 4 bases, in that order; junction bases with no gene match: 6. From germline, CDR1 is SGDLS and CDR2 YYNGEE. In nucleotides, the CDR3 is TGTGCCAGCAGCGACGGAGACAGGGTCTATGGCTACACCTTC. Translation gives CASSDGDRVYGYTF.

J is TRBJ1-1 and V is TRBV18; the D gene is possibly TRBD1 (5 bases). V lost 2 bases and J 3 bases, leaving 13 bases between the germline ends. The CDR3 runs 15 residues. CDR1 is KGHSH and CDR2 is LQKENI in the germline V gene. CDR3 sequence: CASSPGQGEYTEAFF. As DNA, the CDR3 is TGTGCCAGCTCACCAGGTCAGGGTGAATACACTGAAGCTTTCTTT.

The J gene is TRBJ2-3, the V gene TRBV27; TRBD2 aligns across 8 bases. Losses at the gene ends were 3 bases for V and 8 bases for J; bases not matched to a gene: 10. The germline gives CDR1 MNHEY, CDR2 SMNVEV (reference sequence). The CDR3 extends over 15 amino acids. This CDR3 reads CASSLAAGAAGTQYF. The CDR3 bases are TGTGCCAGCAGTTTGGCAGCGGGGGCTGCGGGTACGCAGTATTTT.

This clone came up a few times. The V and J genes are TRBV7-9 and TRBJ2-7, with 7 bases fitting TRBD1. J was trimmed by 2 bases and V by 5 bases; bases with no gene match: 3. Per the germline V gene, CDR1 is SEHNR and CDR2 is FQNEAQ (reference sequence). CDR3 length equals 13 residues. CDR3 residues: CASSAQGAYEQYF. CDR3 bases: TGTGCCAGCAGCGCCCAGGGGGCCTACGAGCAGTACTTC.

The chain carries TRBV28 and TRBJ1-2; D may be TRBD1 (5 bases). V lost 11 bases to trimming and J lost 3 bases, with 7 bases between them. The length of the CDR3 is 10 residues. Germline lookup yields CDR1 MDHEN and CDR2 SYDVKM. CDR3 DNA sequence: TGTGCCGCGGGGGACTATGGCTACACCTTC. It is translated as CAAGDYGYTF.

Comment on this clone: The junction departs from germline at one end; a sequencing error may be responsible. The J gene is TRBJ2-2, the V gene TRBV11-3; 8 nucleotides agree with TRBD1. The germline V gene has CDR1 SGHNT and CDR2 YENEEA. CDR3 size: 16 residues. In DNA form, the CDR3 reads TGTGCCAGCAGCTTATCTCAGGGGGCGAAAACCGGGGAGCTGTTTTTT. Residues: CASSLSQGAKTGELFF.

The rearrangement uses TRBV25-1 and TRBJ1-2; 7 positions agree with TRBD1. The CDR3 consists of 13 residues. The germline V gene encodes CDR1 MGHDK and CDR2 SYGVNS. V trimming: 6 bases; J trimming: 5 bases; junction bases outside the gene matches: 6. The CDR3 bases are TGTGCCAGCAGCCTCGGGACAGTTTATGGCTACACCTTC. It is translated as CASSLGTVYGYTF.

This sequence joins TRBV12-3 or TRBV12-4 and TRBJ2-7, with D maybe TRBD2 (5 bases). The CDR3 is 13 amino acids. Trimming left V 6 bases short and J 2 bases short, with 11 bases between. The CDR3 sequence is CASRTSGPYEQYF. The CDR3 coding sequence is TGTGCCAGCAGAACCAGCGGACCCTACGAGCAGTACTTC.

This chain links TRBV5-1 with TRBJ2-5; possibly TRBD1 for D (6 bases). The CDR3 is 16 residues long. V lost 3 bases and J 3 bases, leaving 18 bases between the germline ends. In germline, CDR1 is SGHRS, CDR2 YFSETQ. CDR3 in amino acids: CASSYYPPGGEETQYF. The CDR3 DNA is TGCGCCAGCAGCTACTATCCACCTGGGGGCGAAGAGACCCAGTACTTC.

In this sample, this clone turned up a few times. V usage is TRBV5-6 and J usage is TRBJ1-6; D may be TRBD1 (5 bases). V was pared by 1 base and J by 9 bases, with 14 bases between. The CDR3 has 15 residues. Germline lookup yields CDR1 SGHDT and CDR2 YYEEEE. The CDR3 reads CASSLSGVSGSPLHF. CDR3 nucleotides: TGTGCCAGCAGCTTGTCGGGGGTCTCAGGTTCACCCCTCCACTTT.

V is TRBV27 and J is TRBJ1-5, with a tentative D call TRBD1 (5 bases). With 8 bases removed from V and 5 bases from J, the gap between germline ends came to 13 bases. The CDR3 spans 13 residues. Germline CDR1 reads MNHEY; CDR2 reads SMNVEV (reference sequence). CDR3 bases: TGTGCCAGCGGTTGGCAGGGCGATCAGCCCCAGCATTTT. As protein: CASGWQGDQPQHF.

The chain joins TRBV2 to TRBJ1-5, with 7 bases aligning to TRBD1. Germline CDR1 and CDR2: SNHLY and FYNNEI. Trimming cost V 1 base and J 2 bases; bases outside gene matches: 5. This CDR3 contains 16 residues. As DNA, the CDR3 is TGTGCCAGCAGTGAAGGCAGGGGGTTACGCAATCAGCCCCAGCATTTT. Its translation is CASSEGRGLRNQPQHF.

The chain is built from TRBV7-9 and TRBJ2-1, with TRBD1 as a possible D gene (6 bases). Germline assignment: CDR1 SEHNR and CDR2 FQNEAQ (reference sequence). The CDR3 has 14 amino acids. V dropped 3 bases and J dropped 7 bases, with 13 bases sitting between them. The chain's CDR3 is CASSFLTGLNEQFF. Here the CDR3 DNA reads TGTGCCAGCAGCTTCCTGACAGGTTTGAATGAGCAGTTCTTC.

In this sample, this clone turned up a few times. The chain combines TRBV15 with TRBJ1-4; D ambiguous. V lost 5 bases and J lost 0, with 16 bases in between. Germline CDR1 LNHNV, CDR2 YYDKDF (reference sequence). CDR3 size: 17 residues. The CDR3 DNA sequence: TGTGCCACCAGCCGGACTTCACAGATCGCAACTAATGAAAAACTGTTTTTT. It yields the protein CATSRTSQIATNEKLFF.

The chain is built from TRBV9 and TRBJ1-5; 7 nucleotides line up with TRBD1. The CDR3 sequence is 16 residues long. V was clipped by 4 bases and J by 0 bases; unmatched bases: 7. Per germline, CDR1 SGDLS and CDR2 YYNGEE. The CDR3 loop is CASSSEGQTSNQPQHF. CDR3 DNA: TGTGCCAGCAGCTCAGAGGGACAGACTAGCAATCAGCCCCAGCATTTT. Full variable domain (outside the CDR3, taken from reference TRBV9 and TRBJ1-5): DSGVTQTPKHLITATGQRVTLRCSPRSGDLSVYWYQQSLDQGLQFLIQYYNGEERAKGNILERFSAQQFPDLHSELNLSSLELGDSALYFCASSSEGQTSNQPQHFGDGTRLSIL.

V and J are TRBV29-1 and TRBJ2-7; maybe TRBD1 (5 bases). V lost 4 bases and J 6 bases, leaving 16 bases between the germline ends. The CDR3 has 13 amino acids. Germline V gives CDR1 SQVTM, CDR2 ANQGSEA. The CDR3 region is CSVVSARVGEQYF. Written as DNA, the CDR3 is TGCAGCGTTGTCTCCGCCAGGGTAGGCGAGCAGTACTTC.

This clone is a singleton in its sample. The chain joins TRBV24-1 to TRBJ1-5; D not resolved. The CDR3 has 13 amino acids. Germline V gene data show CDR1 as KGHDR and CDR2 as SFDVKD. Trimming removed 5 bases at V and 7 bases at J, with 11 bases between. CDR3 in DNA: TGTGCCACCAGTGGGTCGGGATGGCAGCCCCAGCATTTT. It encodes CATSGSGWQPQHF.

In its sample, this clone was seen once. The gene calls are TRBV18 and TRBJ1-2; D call uncertain. V lost 0 bases and J lost 7, with 18 bases in between. The CDR3 runs 16 residues. The germline gives CDR1 KGHSH, CDR2 LQKENI. The CDR3 reads CASSPPAGGLGAGYTF. The CDR3 bases are TGTGCCAGCTCACCACCCGCGGGAGGCCTAGGAGCTGGCTACACCTTC.

The gene calls are TRBV5-5 and TRBJ1-1, with 7 bases lining up with TRBD1. CDR3 size: 15 residues. The V gene end was trimmed by 3 bases and the J gene end by 7 bases; junction bases not matched to a gene: 12. Germline CDR1 and CDR2: SGHKS and YYEKEE (reference sequence). The CDR3 is CASSSNRDSVFEAFF. For the CDR3, the DNA is TGTGCCAGCAGCTCGAACCGGGACAGCGTATTTGAAGCTTTCTTT.

The chain combines TRBV20-1 with TRBJ2-1; D not resolved. Germline lookup yields CDR1 DFQATT and CDR2 SNEGSKA (reference sequence). CDR3 length: 10 amino acids. V lost 6 bases, J lost 10 bases, and 10 bases lay in between. CDR3 bases: TGCAGTGCGAAGTCCGGGGAGCAGTTCTTC. Amino acids: CSAKSGEQFF.

This clone was picked up a small number of times. V gene TRBV13 combines with J gene TRBJ2-7; D gene ambiguous. This CDR3 contains 12 residues. Germline V gene data show CDR1 as PRHDT and CDR2 as FYEKMQ (reference sequence). Trimming removed 4 bases from V and 0 bases from J, with 4 bases in between. CDR3 sequence reads: CASSYNSYEQYF. As DNA, the CDR3 is TGTGCCAGCAGCTACAACTCCTACGAGCAGTACTTC.

The V gene is TRBV4-2, the J gene TRBJ2-6; D unresolved. CDR1 and CDR2 from the germline V gene are LGHNA and YNFKEQ. Between the trimmed V and J ends, which lost 7 bases and 1 base, there was a span of 11 bases. The CDR3 length is 15 residues. CDR3 in DNA: TGTGCCAGCACCCGAGGCGGATCTGGGGCCAACGTCCTGACTTTC. Protein: CASTRGGSGANVLTF.

This chain joins TRBV4-1 and TRBJ2-1; TRBD1 aligns across 8 bases. Germline V gene lookup returns CDR1 MGHRA and CDR2 YSYEKL. The CDR3 extends over 12 amino acids. With 8 bases clipped from V and 9 bases from J, the junction kept 6 bases outside the gene matches. The DNA of the CDR3 is TGCGCCAGCGGTCAGGGGGCCGCTGAGCAGTTCTTC. It specifies CASGQGAAEQFF.

The CDR3 DNA follows: TGTGCCATCAGCCCGAACCCGGGACAGGGATTCGGGGAGCAGTACTTC. Translated: CAISPNPGQGFGEQYF. The genes are TRBV10-3 and TRBJ2-7, with TRBD1 matching over 9 bases. The CDR3 loop spans 16 amino acids. CDR1 ENHRY and CDR2 SYGVKD come from the germline V gene. J was trimmed by 7 bases and V by 6 bases; bases with no gene match: 16.

The chain has TRBV18 and TRBJ1-2; 9 bases are shared with TRBD1. Trimming removed 5 bases from V and 5 bases from J; junction bases left unmatched: 6. The CDR3 has 14 residues. Germline assignment: CDR1 KGHSH and CDR2 LQKENI. The CDR3 loop reads CASSSTGGEYGYTF. CDR3 DNA sequence: TGTGCCAGCTCATCAACAGGGGGCGAGTATGGCTACACCTTC.

CDR3 region: CASSTGGPRSYNEQFF. CDR3 nucleotide sequence: TGTGCCAGCAGCACAGGGGGCCCTCGCTCCTACAATGAGCAGTTCTTC. J is TRBJ2-1 and V is TRBV7-9, with 9 bases identical to TRBD1. Germline CDR1 SEHNR, CDR2 FQNEAQ (reference sequence). The length of the CDR3 is 16 residues. J lost 0 bases, V lost 5 bases, and 5 bases had no gene match.

This chain links TRBV28 with TRBJ1-5; 7 bases match TRBD1. CDR1 is MDHEN, CDR2 SYDVKM, per germline. The V gene end was trimmed by 6 bases and the J gene end by 3 bases; junction bases not matched to a gene: 2. The CDR3 runs to 13 residues. This CDR3 reads CASRQGINQPQHF. The DNA of the CDR3 is TGTGCCAGCAGACAGGGGATCAATCAGCCCCAGCATTTT.